This TCR beta chain is from a study of pediatric ulcerative colitis. Study outcomes and limitations: Blood-rectal clonal overlap within each person was significantly higher in ulcerative colitis patients than controls.

Deletions cut 5 bases from V and 7 bases from J, with 21 bases between. The germline V gene has CDR1 SGHAT and CDR2 FQNNGV. CDR3 length: 15 amino acids. Concerning this clone itself: What it recognizes is unknown.

No immunosuppressive drugs were given to ulcerative colitis patients before diagnostic colonoscopy. Data came from immunoSEQ multiplex PCR; TCRdb stores just in-frame clones and leaves some out. The sample includes over 35,000 clones, approximately 87% of them seen just once. This receptor was identified in a girl aged 10-17 years with moderate ulcerative colitis. The rearrangement links TRBV11-2 to TRBJ2-7; D might be TRBD1 or TRBD2, each matching 6 bases. The sample was blood. DNA for the CDR3: TGTGCCAGCAGCCCAGGGGTAACCCTGGCGGGAGAGCAGTACTTC. It yields the protein CASSPGVTLAGEQYF.